This TCR beta chain was observed in a study of OX40 agonist ivuxolimab in advanced cancers. Whole-study findings and limits: The work left the antigen specificity of expanded peripheral T cells undetermined.

Comment on this clone: The antigen remains unidentified.

Profiled with immunoSEQ multiplex PCR; TCRdb holds only in-frame clones, not every one. This table holds over 150,000 clones, under 95% found once. This sequence originates from an adult with an advanced solid tumor such as melanoma, head and neck, liver or kidney cancer. The sample here was CD4+ or CD8+ T cells sorted from blood, taken in a trial of the OX40 agonist ivuxolimab.

DNA of the CDR3: TGTGCCAGCAGTCGGGAGAGGGGGACTTACGAGCAGTACTTC. Its translation: CASSRERGTYEQYF. The rearrangement uses TRBV7-2 and TRBJ2-7; D may match TRBD1 or TRBD2 (6 bases each). Germline V lookup: CDR1 SGHTA, CDR2 FQGNSA. The V and J ends lost 6 bases and 4 bases respectively, with 16 bases between them. The CDR3 totals 14 residues.